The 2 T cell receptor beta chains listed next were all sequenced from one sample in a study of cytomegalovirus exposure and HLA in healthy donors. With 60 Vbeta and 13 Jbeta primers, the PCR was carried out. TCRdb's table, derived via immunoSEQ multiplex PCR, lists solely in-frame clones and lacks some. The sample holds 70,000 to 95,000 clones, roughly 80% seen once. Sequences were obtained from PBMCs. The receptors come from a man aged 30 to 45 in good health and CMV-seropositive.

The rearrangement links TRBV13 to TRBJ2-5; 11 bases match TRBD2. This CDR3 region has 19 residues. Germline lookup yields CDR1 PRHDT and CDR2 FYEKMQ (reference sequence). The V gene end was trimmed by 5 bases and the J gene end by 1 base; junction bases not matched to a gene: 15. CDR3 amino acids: CASSPSVLAGGRLQETQYF. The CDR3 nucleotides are TGTGCCAGCAGCCCAAGTGTTCTAGCGGGGGGACGACTCCAAGAGACCCAGTACTTC.

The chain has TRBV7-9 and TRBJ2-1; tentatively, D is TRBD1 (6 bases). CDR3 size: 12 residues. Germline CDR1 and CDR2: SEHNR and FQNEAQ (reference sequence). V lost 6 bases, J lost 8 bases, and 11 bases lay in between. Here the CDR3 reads CASSSGVHEQFF. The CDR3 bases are TGTGCCAGCAGTTCAGGGGTTCATGAGCAGTTCTTC.